This T cell receptor beta chain is from a study of identical twins. TCRdb reprocessed the 5' RACE reads via MiXCR and lists one record per CDR3 protein. This sample yields about 240,000 distinct CDR3 sequences, of which roughly an eighth are seen a single time; 4% belongs to the top ten. This clonotype was seen a few times. What it recognizes is unknown. The CDR3 is made up of 15 amino acids. Per germline, CDR1 SNHLY and CDR2 FYNNEI. The junction had 8 bases not matched to a gene; V was cut back by 10 bases and J by 0 bases. General study points: Cord blood beta clonotypes present at high abundance carried fewer insertions; no such pattern appeared in memory repertoires.

Separately, the same data were catalogued under a study of yellow fever vaccine responses in identical twins.

The receptor was derived from a woman younger than 30 in good health. The chain has TRBV2 and TRBJ2-2, with 7 bases matching TRBD2. Material: memory (CD45RO+) T cells sorted from blood. CDR3 protein: CATYGGGPNTGELFF. In nucleotides, the CDR3 is TGTGCCACTTATGGCGGGGGACCGAACACCGGGGAGCTGTTTTTT.